This TCR beta chain came from a study of T cells in Graves' hyperthyroidism and ophthalmopathy. Regarding the study as a whole: The model forecast ophthalmopathy, anticipating it by a median about 6.5 months before onset.

For this clonotype: Its antigen is as yet unknown.

Researchers barred patients who had uncontrolled infection, other autoimmune disease, pregnancy or lactation. Amplification of TCR beta CDR3 regions was performed using RNA transcripts as template. The HTBI primer set was used in a first-round RT-PCR of the TCR CDR3. MiXCR was run by TCRdb on the multiplex PCR reads, yielding one entry per CDR3 protein. The data show about half a million distinct CDR3 sequences, with 15% to 20% seen just once and 40% to 50% held by the top ten. V was shortened by 0 bases and J by 5 bases, with 14 bases between the two germline ends. Germline CDR1 SGDLS, CDR2 YYNGEE. The CDR3 contains 15 residues.

The source material was blood. This sequence originates from a man in his forties or fifties with Graves' ophthalmopathy. This rearrangement joins TRBV9 to TRBJ2-5; D is unresolved. The CDR3 reads CASSVAGEMRETQYF. The CDR3 DNA reads as TGTGCCAGCAGCGTAGCGGGCGAAATGAGGGAGACCCAGTACTTC.